The 14 T cell receptor beta chains below come from one sample, sequenced in a study of technical replicates of blood from a few donors. Here immunoSEQ multiplex PCR was the method, and the copy in TCRdb shows in-frame clones only, minus some. In the table there are about 80,000 clones, 91% of which are singletons. Input material: T cells isolated from PBMCs. These receptors were obtained from a human donor in good health.

This rearrangement joins TRBV19 to TRBJ1-1, with D maybe TRBD1 (6 bases). V was trimmed by 7 bases and J by 3 bases, leaving 12 bases between them. This CDR3 comprises 13 residues. CDR1 and CDR2 (germline): LNHDA, SQIVND (reference sequence). The DNA of the CDR3 is TGTGCCAGTAACAGGGTTCACGACACTGAAGCTTTCTTT. Protein sequence: CASNRVHDTEAFF.

The J gene is TRBJ2-2, the V gene TRBV7-9; 9 positions agree with TRBD2. V lost 5 bases and J lost 4; bases outside the gene matches: 8. The CDR3 totals 16 residues. Germline loops: CDR1 SEHNR, CDR2 FQNEAQ (reference sequence). The CDR3 DNA reads TGTGCCAGCAGCCCCCCGGGGCGGGGGGGCACCGGGGAGCTGTTTTTT. It is translated as CASSPPGRGGTGELFF.

The chain has TRBV2 and TRBJ1-5; 8 bases match TRBD1. Trimming took 7 bases from V and 1 from J; bases not matched to a gene: 3. The CDR3 has 14 amino acids. Germline V CDR1 and CDR2: SNHLY, FYNNEI. The CDR3 DNA is TGTGCCAGCACTAGGACAGGGAGCAATCAGCCCCAGCATTTT. Residues: CASTRTGSNQPQHF.

The sample holds one count of this clone. J is TRBJ1-3 and V is TRBV7-2; 7 positions match TRBD1. Germline V gene data show CDR1 as SGHTA and CDR2 as FQGNSA. With 6 bases clipped from V and 1 base from J, the junction kept 3 bases outside the gene matches. The CDR3 length is 14 residues. The CDR3 is CASRPGGSGNTIYF. The CDR3 nucleotides are TGTGCCAGCAGACCAGGGGGTTCTGGAAACACCATATATTTT.

V gene TRBV7-8 combines with J gene TRBJ2-7; D gene ambiguous. Germline values: CDR1 SGHVS, CDR2 FQNEAQ. This CDR3 region has 12 residues. V was pared by 0 bases and J by 3 bases, with 3 bases between. This CDR3 reads CASSLAVYEQYF. The CDR3 DNA is TGTGCCAGCAGCTTAGCCGTCTACGAGCAGTACTTC.

The CDR3 loop reads CASSRGDRGYEQYF. The CDR3 bases are TGTGCCAGCAGTAGGGGGGACAGGGGCTACGAGCAGTACTTC. The V gene is TRBV27, the J gene TRBJ2-7; TRBD1 matches at 10 bases. Trimming removed 5 bases from V and 3 bases from J; junction bases left unmatched: 4. Germline loops: CDR1 MNHEY, CDR2 SMNVEV (reference sequence). The CDR3 is made up of 14 amino acids.

This clone appeared a single time. The CDR3 region has the DNA TGTGCCAGCAGGACAGGGCAACACACTGAAGCTTTCTTT. Translation gives CASRTGQHTEAFF. The V call is TRBV7-2, the J call TRBJ1-1, with TRBD1 matching 7 bases. Germline CDR1 SGHTA, CDR2 FQGNSA. Trimming removed 6 bases from V and 3 bases from J; junction bases left unmatched: 4. The CDR3 is 13 amino acids.

V usage is TRBV6-5 and J usage is TRBJ1-2, with D unclear. The CDR3 loop spans 15 amino acids. CDR1 is MNHEY, CDR2 SVGAGI, per germline. Trimming stripped 0 bases from V and 4 bases from J, with 12 bases between. The CDR3 loop reads CASSYSGVGSYGYTF. CDR3 nucleotide sequence: TGTGCCAGCAGTTACTCGGGTGTCGGGAGCTATGGCTACACCTTC.

The chain employs TRBV19 and TRBJ1-1; no definite D call. The germline V gene encodes CDR1 LNHDA and CDR2 SQIVND (reference sequence). The V end lost 11 bases, the J end lost 4 bases, and 14 bases lay between the germline ends. The CDR3 has 12 residues. CDR3 sequence: CAACGWSTEAFF. The CDR3 nucleotides are TGTGCCGCTTGCGGTTGGAGCACTGAAGCTTTCTTT.

This clone was detected once. The chain recombines TRBV10-1 with TRBJ2-7; unclear D gene. Germline loops: CDR1 WNHNN, CDR2 SYGVQD (reference sequence). Trimming took 4 bases from V and 0 from J, leaving 10 bases between them. There are 14 residues in the CDR3. The CDR3 sequence: CASSGYPSSYEQYF. The CDR3, as DNA: TGCGCCAGCAGTGGATACCCCAGCTCCTACGAGCAGTACTTC.

The DNA for the CDR3 is TGTGCCAGCAGCCAAGGAGATGAGGGTGATTATGGCTACACCTTC. It codes for CASSQGDEGDYGYTF. The chain couples TRBV4-2 to TRBJ1-2; no reliable D call. The germline V gene has CDR1 LGHNA and CDR2 YNFKEQ. The CDR3 extends over 15 amino acids. V was pared by 1 base and J by 5 bases, with 14 bases between.

The chain couples TRBV11-2 to TRBJ2-5; D is ambiguous. Trimming pared 3 bases from V and 2 bases from J, leaving 4 bases between. This CDR3 comprises 12 residues. Germline assignment: CDR1 SGHAT and CDR2 FQNNGV. The CDR3 protein is CASSFLQETQYF. DNA for the CDR3: TGTGCCAGCAGCTTCTTACAAGAGACCCAGTACTTC. Full variable domain (missing parts from reference TRBV11-2 and TRBJ2-5): EAGVAQSPRYKIIEKRQSVAFWCNPISGHATLYWYQQILGQGPKLLIQFQNNGVVDDSQLPKDRFSAERLKGVDSTLKIQPAKLEDSAVYLCASSFLQETQYFGPGTRLLVL.

DNA of the CDR3: TGTGCCAGCAGCCCGACAGGGGGCGGTGAAAAACTGTTTTTT. Its translation is CASSPTGGGEKLFF. This chain links TRBV7-9 with TRBJ1-4; 10 bases match TRBD1. Per the germline V gene, CDR1 is SEHNR and CDR2 is FQNEAQ (reference sequence). The CDR3 has 14 residues. The trim removed 5 bases at V and 7 bases at J, leaving 4 bases unmatched.

The chain links TRBV15 to TRBJ1-2; TRBD1 aligns across 7 bases. The V gene end was trimmed by 1 base and the J gene end by 12 bases; junction bases not matched to a gene: 8. The CDR3 runs 13 residues. Germline-derived CDR1 and CDR2 are LNHNV and YYDKDF (reference sequence). The CDR3 here is CATSRGSRGDHTF. CDR3 sequence (DNA): TGTGCCACCAGCAGAGGAAGCAGGGGGGACCACACCTTC.